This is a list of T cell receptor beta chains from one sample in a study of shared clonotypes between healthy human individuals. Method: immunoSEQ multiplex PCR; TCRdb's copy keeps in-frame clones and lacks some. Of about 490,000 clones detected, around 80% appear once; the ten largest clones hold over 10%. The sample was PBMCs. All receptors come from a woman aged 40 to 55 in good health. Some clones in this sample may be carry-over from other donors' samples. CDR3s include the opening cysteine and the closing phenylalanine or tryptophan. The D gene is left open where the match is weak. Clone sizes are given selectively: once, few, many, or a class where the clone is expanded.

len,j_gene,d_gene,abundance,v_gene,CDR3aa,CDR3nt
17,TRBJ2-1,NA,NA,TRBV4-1,CASSQDSFTSSYNEQFF,TGCGCCAGCAGCCAAGATTCCTTCACGAGCTCCTACAATGAGCAGTTCTTC
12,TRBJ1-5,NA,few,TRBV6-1,CASRDSNQPQHF,TGTGCCAGCAGGGACAGCAATCAGCCCCAGCATTTT
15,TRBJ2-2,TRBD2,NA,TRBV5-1,CASSPSSGKTGELFF,TGCGCCAGCAGCCCTTCTAGCGGGAAGACCGGGGAGCTGTTTTTT
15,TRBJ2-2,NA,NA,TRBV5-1,CASRDGTYNTGELFF,TGCGCCAGCAGAGACGGGACTTATAACACCGGGGAGCTGTTTTTT
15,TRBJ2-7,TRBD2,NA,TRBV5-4,CASSRGLAEDYEQYF,TGTGCCAGCAGCCGAGGACTAGCGGAGGACTACGAGCAGTACTTC
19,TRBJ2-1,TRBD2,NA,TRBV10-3,CAISVPGLAGGPNSGEQFF,TGTGCCATCAGTGTTCCAGGGCTAGCGGGAGGGCCGAATTCCGGTGAGCAGTTCTTC
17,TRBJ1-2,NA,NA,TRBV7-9,CASSSYGRQKANYGYTF,TGTGCCAGCAGCTCCTACGGCCGGCAGAAAGCTAACTATGGCTACACCTTC
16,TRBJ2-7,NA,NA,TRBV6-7,CASSYRVREKIYEQYF,TGTGCCAGCAGTTACAGGGTCAGGGAAAAAATCTACGAGCAGTACTTC
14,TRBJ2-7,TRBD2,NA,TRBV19,CASSIREGSYEQYF,TGTGCCAGTAGTATACGGGAGGGATCCTACGAGCAGTACTTC
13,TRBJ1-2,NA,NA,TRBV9,CASSAAGYNGYTF,TGTGCCAGCAGCGCGGCAGGGTACAATGGCTACACCTTC
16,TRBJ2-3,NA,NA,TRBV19,CASTLGRTPSADTQYF,TGTGCCAGTACCCTGGGACGGACTCCGAGCGCAGATACGCAGTATTTT
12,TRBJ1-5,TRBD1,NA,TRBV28,CAGGTGDQPQHF,TGTGCCGGAGGGACAGGGGATCAGCCCCAGCATTTT
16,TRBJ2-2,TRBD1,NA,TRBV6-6,CASSNRDRGSTGELFF,TGTGCCAGCAGTAACCGGGACAGGGGCTCCACCGGGGAGCTGTTTTTT
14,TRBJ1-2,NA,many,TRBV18,CASSPDSTNYGYTF,TGTGCCAGCTCACCGGACAGTACTAACTATGGCTACACCTTC
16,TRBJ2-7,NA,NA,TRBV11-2,CASSLVGRGVGYEQYF,TGTGCCAGCAGCTTAGTGGGTCGGGGAGTGGGGTACGAGCAGTACTTC
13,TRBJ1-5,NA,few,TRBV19,CASSERTYQPQHF,TGTGCCAGTAGTGAACGGACGTATCAGCCCCAGCATTTT
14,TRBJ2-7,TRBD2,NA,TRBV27,CASSRLAGAYEQYF,TGTGCCAGCAGTAGACTAGCGGGAGCGTACGAGCAGTACTTC
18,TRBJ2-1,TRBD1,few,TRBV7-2,CASSLAPYRGRGHNEQFF,TGTGCCAGCAGCTTAGCCCCATACAGGGGGCGGGGGCACAATGAGCAGTTCTTC
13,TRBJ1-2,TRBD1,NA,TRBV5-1,CASSLGGGDGYTF,TGCGCCAGCAGCTTAGGGGGCGGAGATGGCTACACCTTC
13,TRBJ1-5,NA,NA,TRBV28,CASEYYSNQPQHF,TGTGCCAGCGAATACTATAGCAATCAGCCCCAGCATTTT
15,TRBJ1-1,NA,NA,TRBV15,CATSRGEQGNTEAFF,TGTGCCACCAGCAGAGGGGAACAGGGGAACACTGAAGCTTTCTTT
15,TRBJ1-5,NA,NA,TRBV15,CATSRGGVSNQPQHF,TGTGCCACCAGCAGAGGTGGTGTCAGCAATCAGCCCCAGCATTTT
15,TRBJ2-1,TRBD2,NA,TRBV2,CASRPSGASYNEQFF,TGTGCCAGCAGACCTAGCGGAGCTTCCTACAATGAGCAGTTCTTC
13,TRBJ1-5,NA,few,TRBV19,CASSMGPSGPQHF,TGTGCCAGTAGTATGGGTCCCAGTGGCCCCCAGCATTTT
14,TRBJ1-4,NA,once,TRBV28,CASSFFATNEKLFF,TGTGCCAGCAGTTTTTTTGCAACTAATGAAAAACTGTTTTTT
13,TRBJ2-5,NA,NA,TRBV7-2,CASSLPAQETQYF,TGTGCCAGCAGCTTACCAGCCCAAGAGACCCAGTACTTC
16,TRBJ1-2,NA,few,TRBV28,CASRGGEGSRKYGYTF,TGTGCCAGCAGGGGTGGGGAGGGCAGTAGGAAGTATGGCTACACCTTC
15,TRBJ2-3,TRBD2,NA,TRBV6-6,CASSSPLAGKDTQYF,TGTGCCAGCAGTTCCCCACTAGCGGGTAAAGATACGCAGTATTTT
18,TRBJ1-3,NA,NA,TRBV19,CASSIDSAGDHSGNTIYF,TGTGCCAGTAGTATAGATTCGGCAGGGGACCACTCTGGAAACACCATATATTTT
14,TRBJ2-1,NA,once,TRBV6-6,CASSLSSDYNEQFF,TGTGCCAGCAGCCTCTCCAGCGACTACAATGAGCAGTTCTTC
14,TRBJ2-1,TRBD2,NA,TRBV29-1,CSGVPRLAGFEQFF,TGCAGCGGGGTTCCGAGACTAGCGGGATTCGAGCAGTTCTTC
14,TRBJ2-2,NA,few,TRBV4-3,CASSQLAASGELFF,TGCGCCAGCAGCCAACTAGCTGCCTCCGGGGAGCTGTTTTTT
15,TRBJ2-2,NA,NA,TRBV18,CASSPRQGDTGELFF,TGTGCCAGCTCACCTCGCCAGGGAGACACCGGGGAGCTGTTTTTT
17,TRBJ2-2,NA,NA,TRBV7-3,CASSFSLAQANTGELFF,TGTGCCAGCAGCTTCTCTCTAGCGCAGGCGAACACCGGGGAGCTGTTTTTT
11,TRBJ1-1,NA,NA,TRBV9,CASSVGFLGFF,TGTGCCAGCAGCGTTGGGTTTCTCGGTTTCTTT
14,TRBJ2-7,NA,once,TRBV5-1,CASSLGGDLREQYF,TGCGCCAGCAGCTTGGGCGGGGATCTCCGCGAGCAGTACTTC
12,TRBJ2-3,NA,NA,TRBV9,CASSVVGGTQYF,TGTGCCAGCAGCGTAGTGGGAGGTACGCAGTATTTT
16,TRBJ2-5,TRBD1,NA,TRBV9,CASSESRDRPRETQYF,TGTGCCAGCAGCGAAAGCCGGGACAGGCCTCGAGAGACCCAGTACTTC
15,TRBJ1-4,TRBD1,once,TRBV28,CASSRRTGTNEKLFF,TGTGCCAGCAGTCGCCGGACAGGGACTAATGAAAAACTGTTTTTT
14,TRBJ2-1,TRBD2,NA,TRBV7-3,CASSLMVTSGEQFF,TGTGCCAGCAGCTTAATGGTAACTAGCGGGGAGCAGTTCTTC
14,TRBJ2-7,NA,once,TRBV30,CAWMRPFYSYEQYF,TGTGCCTGGATGCGGCCCTTCTACTCCTACGAGCAGTACTTC
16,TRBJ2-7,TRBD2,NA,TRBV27,CASSLLPSGRPHEQYF,TGTGCCAGCAGTTTATTACCTAGCGGGAGGCCTCACGAGCAGTACTTC
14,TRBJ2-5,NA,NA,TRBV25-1,CASSGTAYQETQYF,TGTGCCAGCAGTGGGACAGCCTACCAAGAGACCCAGTACTTC
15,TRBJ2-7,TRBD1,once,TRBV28,CASSTAGTATYEQYF,TGTGCCAGCTCAACAGCCGGGACAGCCACCTACGAGCAGTACTTC
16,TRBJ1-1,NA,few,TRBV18,CASSPDGTPMNTEAFF,TGTGCCAGCTCACCGGATGGGACACCCATGAACACTGAAGCTTTCTTT
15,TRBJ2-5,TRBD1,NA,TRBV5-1,CASSVGQGGMETQYF,TGCGCCAGCAGCGTTGGACAGGGAGGAATGGAGACCCAGTACTTC
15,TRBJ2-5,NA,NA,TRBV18,CASSRGYGPEETQYF,TGTGCCAGCTCACGGGGGTACGGACCAGAAGAGACCCAGTACTTC
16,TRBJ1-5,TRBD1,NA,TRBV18,CASTGDRSAGFQPQHF,TGTGCCAGTACTGGGGACAGATCAGCCGGGTTTCAGCCCCAGCATTTT
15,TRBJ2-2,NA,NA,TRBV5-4,CASSLDSKNTGELFF,TGTGCCAGCAGCTTGGACAGTAAGAACACCGGGGAGCTGTTTTTT
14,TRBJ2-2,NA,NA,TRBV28,CASSFVSDTGELFF,TGTGCCAGCAGTTTTGTCTCGGATACCGGGGAGCTGTTTTTT
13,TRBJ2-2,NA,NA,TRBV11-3,CASSYVPTGELFF,TGTGCCAGCAGCTATGTACCCACCGGGGAGCTGTTTTTT
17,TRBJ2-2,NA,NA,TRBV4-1,CASSQRGGGVGTGELFF,TGCGCCAGCAGCCAGAGAGGGGGGGGAGTCGGCACCGGGGAGCTGTTTTTT
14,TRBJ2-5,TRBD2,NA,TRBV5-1,CASSERLAQETQYF,TGCGCCAGCAGCGAACGACTAGCACAAGAGACCCAGTACTTC
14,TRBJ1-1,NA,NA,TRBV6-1,CASSTEPGRAEAFF,TGTGCCAGCAGTACTGAGCCGGGACGGGCTGAAGCTTTCTTT
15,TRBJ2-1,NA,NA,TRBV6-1,CASSETVSSYNEQFF,TGTGCCAGCAGTGAAACTGTAAGCTCCTACAATGAGCAGTTCTTC
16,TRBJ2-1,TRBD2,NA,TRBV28,CASSLLLAGGGDEQFF,TGTGCCAGCAGTTTATTGCTAGCGGGAGGTGGGGATGAGCAGTTCTTC